This entry lists 5 T cell receptor beta chains sequenced from one sample in a study of low-dose radiotherapy and immunotherapy resistance in tumors. Primers targeting TRAV and TRBV primed first-strand cDNA, covering alpha and beta chains. TCRs were amplified for approximately 21 PCR cycles with a constant-region primer and V-primer adapter. TCRdb passed the reads through MiXCR, listing each CDR3 protein once. Of about 89,000 distinct CDR3 sequences in the sample, just under 9.5% were seen once. Specified time point: before trial treatment. Sequencing was performed on PBMCs, taken before treatment. These receptors originate from a male donor with prostate cancer.

This clonotype has at least ten counts. The genes are TRBV28 and TRBJ1-1, with TRBD1 matching over 9 bases. The CDR3 spans 12 residues. Germline lookup yields CDR1 MDHEN and CDR2 SYDVKM. The J segment lost 10 bases and the V segment lost 5 bases, leaving 5 bases of the junction unmatched. The CDR3 spells CASSKQGARAFF. In nucleotides, the CDR3 is TGTGCCAGCAGTAAACAGGGGGCAAGAGCTTTCTTT. The variable domain in full, completed from reference TRBV28 and TRBJ1-1, reads DVKVTQSSRYLVKRTGEKVFLECVQDMDHENMFWYRQDPGLGLRLIYFSYDVKMKEKGDIPEGYSVSREKKERFSLILESASTNQTSMYLCASSKQGARAFFGQGTRLTVV.

In this sample, this clonotype turned up many times. This sequence joins TRBV7-9 and TRBJ2-7; 7 bases are shared with TRBD1. V was pared by 5 bases and J by 6 bases, with 13 bases of the junction left unmatched. The CDR3 runs to 15 residues. CDR1 SEHNR and CDR2 FQNEAQ come from the germline V gene (reference sequence). The CDR3 region has the DNA TGTGCCAGCAGCAGAGAACCGGGACAGTCTTCCGAGCAGTACTTC. The encoded protein is CASSREPGQSSEQYF.

Many counts were recorded for this clonotype. This sequence joins TRBV12-3 or TRBV12-4 and TRBJ2-3, with D perhaps being TRBD1 or TRBD2 (6 bases each). The V and J ends lost 7 bases and 4 bases respectively, with 18 bases between them. This CDR3 has 15 residues. CDR3 region: CASTVMRGAADTQYF. In nucleotides, the CDR3 is TGTGCCAGCACCGTGATGAGGGGGGCGGCAGATACGCAGTATTTT.

Regarding this clonotype: A much larger clone lies one base from this, so it may be a read error. The chain carries TRBV7-9 and TRBJ2-5; D call uncertain. CDR1 is SEHNR, CDR2 FQNEAQ, per germline (reference sequence). Trimming took off 5 bases at V and 5 bases at J, with 12 bases between the two ends. The CDR3 loop spans 13 amino acids. Here the CDR3 reads CASSLTPLETQYF. In nucleotides, the CDR3 is TGTGCCAGCAGCCTTACCCCCCTGGAGACCCAGTACTTC.

This clonotype has ten or more counts. This chain uses TRBV28 with TRBJ2-1, with 12 bases that match TRBD2. The CDR3 spans 15 residues. The V and J ends lost 6 bases and 6 bases, in that order; junction bases with no gene match: 6. The germline gives CDR1 MDHEN, CDR2 SYDVKM. CDR3 loop: CASRIATSGSNEQFF. The CDR3 coding sequence is TGTGCCAGCAGAATAGCGACTAGCGGGAGCAATGAGCAGTTCTTC.